The TCR beta chain under discussion was sequenced for a study of cytomegalovirus exposure and HLA in healthy donors (dated by TCRdb to about 2017). Regarding the study in general: An earlier analysis of fewer than 750 of the donors reported about 300 Gb of sequence data and around 100 million unique TCR beta sequences obtained from about 200 million T cells. An early release that covered fewer than 800 HLA-typed donors contained around 330 gigabases of sequencing data and 85 million to 100 million unique TCR sequences. Of the 350 to 450 genotyped donors, less than 85% were placed in the genetic ancestry cluster associated with self-reported Caucasian donors. The study was designed to test whether signatures of past pathogen exposure could be identified by cataloging public T cell receptors. Using immunosequencing, the study profiled T cell repertoires from fewer than 850 subjects and related those repertoires to cytomegalovirus serostatus. Besides the first cohort of 500 to 700 subjects, a separate validation cohort made up of 120 or so different subjects was used. High-throughput TCR immunosequencing, statistical association of individual TCRs with disease status, and machine learning were combined to predict cytomegalovirus infection status. To study patterns of TCR occurrence, a later analysis re-analyzed previously published TCR beta repertoires from 550 to 800 donors and added high-resolution HLA genotyping. In the later analysis, no new phenotypic data were used to find candidate immune exposures; instead, reliance was placed on TCR beta sequences and their occurrence across donors. An earlier analysis of around 540 of the donors applied high-throughput TCR beta sequencing to assess whether each TCR beta V gene segment acted as functional or pseudogenic. Alongside the repertoire data, information on donor age, sex, ethnicity and CMV serostatus was compiled. Genome-wide SNP genotypes for about three fifths of the roughly 670 donors were used in a later genetic analysis, which treated that subset as a discovery cohort. All discovery cohort repertoires had been generated on a single sequencing platform. Both class I and class II loci were covered by HLA typing, at four-digit resolution. Typing coverage differed by locus: A, B, C, DRB1 and DQB1 were typed in roughly 620-640 donors, DQA1 in 522, DPA1 in nearly 610, and DPB1 in roughly 470. Roughly 5 DR-DQ haplotypes were treated as single units for association and clustering because of strong linkage in the cohort. Among some 400 genotyped donors of the cohort, an average of approximately 240,000 unique TCR beta nucleotide sequences were sequenced per donor, roughly 18% of them non-productive.

The CDR3 sequence holds 14 residues, the cysteine and phenylalanine included. Just the 42-base CDR3 DNA is kept, in frame starting at base 1. Per the germline V gene (reference sequence), SEHNR is the CDR1 and FQNEAQ is the CDR2. V and J are trimmed by 5 bases and 7 bases, and the gene matches miss 4 bases of the junction. Library generation was performed with the immunoSEQ multiplex PCR assay. For the multiplex PCR, a mixture combining 60 forward primers for TCR Vbeta segments and 13 reverse primers for TCR Jbeta segments was used. A multiplex PCR assay on genomic DNA amplified the CDR3 region of rearranged TCR beta genes. The Illumina HiSeq System was used to sequence the amplified TCR beta libraries as 87-base-pair reads. On the authors' methods: In a later analysis, roughly 80 million unique TCR beta chains were counted across the 650 to 700 repertoires, and roughly 11 million of these chains were shared by at least two donors. A nearest-neighbor algorithm error-corrected the raw reads and collapsed the reads into unique sequences, merging closely related sequences to remove PCR and sequencing errors. CDR3 sequences were aligned to IMGT reference sequences to assign V, D and J gene segments. For a sequence to be retained, at least a six-nucleotide match to both a V gene segment and a J gene segment was required. Rearrangements were classified as productive when the CDR3 lacked stop codons and remained in frame with V and J, and all other rearrangements were classified as non-productive. CDR3 was defined according to IMGT convention as the region running from the second conserved V-encoded cysteine to the conserved J-encoded phenylalanine. The earlier analysis of 550 to 650 of the donors excluded any sequence lacking an unambiguous match to a single V gene segment. An earlier analysis of over 450 of the donors classified V segments as functional when productive rearrangements were above 56.7% and as segregating when the standard deviation between donors was above 5%. A statistical classification framework was built for diagnosing cytomegalovirus status from the catalog of TCR beta chain sequences. V and J gene assignment, in a later analysis, came from comparing TCR nucleotide sequences with IMGT/GENE-DB human TR gene sequences. In a later analysis, CDR3 sequences and most-parsimonious VDJ recombination scenarios were assigned using the TCRdist pipeline. In a later analysis, each TCR beta chain was defined by its CDR3 amino acid sequence together with its V-gene family, and reads without a unique V-gene family were excluded. In a later analysis, some 600 highly shared, low-generation-probability nucleotide sequences were removed to address suspected cross-contamination and a sequencing artifact. In a later analysis, a clonal expansion index was calculated for each public chain from normalized within-repertoire ranks of inferred template counts. In a later analysis, generation probabilities were computed using a VDJ recombination model fitted to out-of-frame rearrangements, and the results were checked against IGoR. In a later analysis, TCR-TCR, TCR-HLA and TCR-CMV co-occurrence was scored with hypergeometric tests, and a repertoire-size bias correction was applied to TCR pairs. In a later analysis, false discovery rates were estimated by permuting HLA or CMV assignments 20 times. In a later analysis, co-occurring TCRs were grouped using DBSCAN, and TCRdist sequence similarity was added for clustering within HLA-allele-positive subsets. For co-occurrence clustering, repertoires with fewer than 30,000 or more than 120,000 public chains were excluded, along with four or five repertoires with anomalous nucleotide sharing. The table was pulled from immuneACCESS by TCRdb, which kept in-frame rearrangements only. Such tables lose some clones; where checked, under half of the loss comes from unresolved V genes, and the rest has no known cause. V and J calls and clone size come straight from that table; D and trimming were deduced from the DNA. This sample lists about 140,000 clones; 79% were detected once. Of the sample, approximately 0.99% is held by the ten largest clones.

On this clone: No antigen is known for it. One base away there is no much larger clone; base qualities are not given.

The cohort consisted of 600 to 750 healthy bone marrow donors. At the time of sampling, all cohort members were nominally healthy, though unrecorded immune exposures were likely present. The donor tested CMV seronegative, placing the donor among the 352 seronegative members of the cohort. A peripheral blood sample was provided by each donor, and peripheral blood mononuclear cells were used for TCR beta sequencing. The Qiagen DNeasy Blood Extraction Kit was used to extract genomic DNA from the blood cell samples. Results the study describes overall, beyond this receptor: The authors suggested that the approach could potentially be extended to other disease states and immunological phenotypes. Correlated functional status among segregating V segments might reflect linkage disequilibrium, but an unknown experimental factor could not be ruled out. When HLA alleles, especially DR and DQ, strongly co-occurred, TCR associations were difficult to assign to individual alleles. The presence/absence analyses assumed that sequencing depth was roughly uniform across donors, and that assumption may not be true. In a later genetic analysis, fewer N-insertions in productive TCRs were reported among donors in an Asian-associated ancestry cluster than the roughly 700-donor mean. Most CMV-associated TCR beta chains appeared to be HLA-restricted in a later analysis, and the HLA associations seemed to be driven largely by CMV exposure. The 87-base-pair reads could not distinguish some IMGT-functional V segments, including TRBV6-2 and TRBV6-3, so those segments were excluded. The earlier analysis of fewer than 750 of the donors excluded about 16 rarely observed V segments, including chromosome 9 orphons, because counts were too low. A later analysis found that TCR association rates varied across HLA loci, with DRB1 alleles showing the most associated TCRs and HLA-C alleles the fewest. A further reported finding was that TCR beta sequences accurately predicted the HLA-A and HLA-B alleles for most subjects in the first cohort. In a later analysis, HLA-associated TCR beta chains were found to be more clonally expanded and to have lower generation probabilities than equally common non-associated chains. A cluster of highly shared sequence variants was judged likely to be a technical artifact of the sequencing pipeline. Most TCR sequences were seen in very few donors, while some public TCRs were found in many individuals. In a later analysis, 16,951 TCR beta sequences were associated with specific HLA alleles at a false discovery rate of 0.05. In both the original and validation cohorts, the classifier was reported to diagnose cytomegalovirus status with high specificity and sensitivity. In an earlier analysis of under 600 of the donors, most TCR beta V segments were observed in productive rearrangements about 87% or about 30% of the time, broadly matching IMGT annotations. The cohort was sequenced for TCR beta chains only, and without alpha or paired-chain data the features that could be detected were limited. The study gave a list of under 200 TCR beta chains associated with cytomegalovirus. Because some donors lacked HLA typing at each locus, the association tests relied only on the typed subset. The only immune exposure information available for the cohort was CMV serostatus. V-gene and J-gene trimming of TCR beta chains was associated with a missense DCLRE1C variant in a later genetic analysis, and the association was replicated in an independent cohort. A later analysis reported that several top co-occurrence clusters appeared linked to parvovirus B19, influenza, CMV and Epstein-Barr virus. Three of the identified cytomegalovirus-associated TCR beta chains were confirmed in vitro to be specific for cytomegalovirus antigens.

The clonotype was recovered from a male donor in good health and CMV-seronegative. The rearranged chain carries TRBV7-9 and TRBJ2-7; a stretch of 14 junction bases matches TRBD2. The sequencing sample was made of PBMCs. The DNA sequence is TGTGCCAGCAGCCCGACTAGCGGGGGGGAAGAGCAGTACTTC. This is translated as CASSPTSGGEEQYF.